The rows below give T cell receptor beta chains drawn from one sample of a study of T-cell reconstitution after alpha-beta-depleted transplantation in children. TCRdb recomputed calls from the PCR reads with MiXCR, one row per CDR3 protein. The table includes fewer than 450,000 distinct CDR3 sequences, 15% to 20% detected once. The specimen was PBMCs, mostly from graft donor cells, collected 360 days after TCRalphabeta/CD19-depleted stem cell transplant. These TCRs come from a male patient aged 2 to 10 who had a stem cell transplant for acute lymphoblastic leukemia, so the T cells may come from the graft donor. Both conserved end residues are part of each CDR3. A D gene is named only where the DNA matches it firmly. Clone size, where shown, is once, few, many, or a class for clones that have expanded.

D gene,J gene,clone size,V gene,CDR3 protein,CDR3 DNA
-,TRBJ2-1,-,TRBV27,CAISFRQEPSSYNEQFF,TGTGCCATCAGTTTCCGACAGGAACCAAGCTCCTACAATGAGCAGTTCTTC
TRBD2,TRBJ2-4,few,TRBV7-8,CASSLDGGGLAKNIQYF,TGTGCCAGCAGCTTAGATGGGGGGGGTTTAGCCAAAAACATTCAGTACTTC
-,TRBJ1-5,-,TRBV12-3/TRBV12-4,CASSLIAHGGYGSNQPQHF,TGTGCCAGCAGTTTAATTGCCCATGGGGGGTACGGCAGCAATCAGCCCCAGCATTTT
TRBD1,TRBJ2-3,-,TRBV12-3/TRBV12-4,CASSATGVQGDTQYF,TGTGCCAGCAGTGCTACAGGGGTTCAAGGAGATACGCAGTATTTT
-,TRBJ2-3,-,TRBV6-2/TRBV6-3,CASSTGLKRDTQYF,TGTGCCAGCAGCACGGGGCTAAAACGAGATACGCAGTATTTT
-,TRBJ1-6,-,TRBV12-3/TRBV12-4,CASSFRQASYALHF,TGTGCCAGCAGTTTCAGACAGGCCAGCTACGCCCTCCACTTT
-,TRBJ1-5,many,TRBV15,CATSRDRVGPNQPQHF,TGTGCCACCAGCAGAGATAGAGTAGGGCCCAATCAGCCCCAGCATTTT
-,TRBJ1-4,-,TRBV5-8,CASEVFLGGKLFF,TGTGCCAGCGAAGTCTTTCTGGGAGGAAAACTGTTTTTT
TRBD1,TRBJ2-6,-,TRBV4-3,CASSQDGGSGQGTNVLTF,TGCGCCAGCAGCCAAGATGGGGGATCGGGACAGGGTACCAACGTCCTGACTTTC
TRBD2,TRBJ2-7,many,TRBV4-1,CASSQDRLAGVEYF,TGCGCCAGCAGCCAAGATCGTCTAGCGGGAGTGGAGTACTTC
TRBD1,TRBJ1-3,few,TRBV5-6,CASSLSPGQAFSGNTIYF,TGTGCCAGCAGCTTGTCCCCGGGACAGGCGTTCTCTGGAAACACCATATATTTT
-,TRBJ2-4,many,TRBV12-3/TRBV12-4,CASRALGAKNIQYF,TGTGCCAGCAGGGCCCTGGGGGCCAAAAACATTCAGTACTTC
-,TRBJ2-2,few,TRBV11-2,CASSLFVGELFF,TGTGCCAGCAGCTTGTTTGTCGGGGAGCTGTTTTTT
-,TRBJ1-1,few,TRBV25-1,CASSELNTGSEAFF,TGTGCCAGCAGTGAATTGAACACCGGGAGCGAAGCTTTCTTT
TRBD2,TRBJ2-1,-,TRBV12-3/TRBV12-4,CASSLGAGSGEQFF,TGTGCCAGCAGTTTAGGAGCGGGATCCGGTGAGCAGTTCTTC
TRBD2,TRBJ2-2,-,TRBV11-2,CASSPLGASGSPPGELFF,TGTGCCAGCAGCCCCCTCGGGGCTAGCGGGAGCCCCCCCGGGGAGCTGTTTTTT
-,TRBJ1-1,few,TRBV10-1,CASSRGMNTEAFF,TGCGCCAGCAGCAGGGGCATGAACACTGAAGCTTTCTTT
TRBD2,TRBJ2-1,few,TRBV7-2,CASSLFAAGVSNEQFF,TGTGCCAGCAGCTTATTTGCGGCGGGAGTTAGTAATGAGCAGTTCTTC
TRBD2,TRBJ2-5,few,TRBV28,CASSLAGGDQETQYF,TGTGCCAGCAGTTTGGCGGGGGGTGATCAAGAGACCCAGTACTTC
-,TRBJ1-5,many,TRBV20-1,CSARQGLPNQPQHF,TGCAGTGCTAGGCAGGGACTTCCAAATCAGCCCCAGCATTTT
-,TRBJ2-5,-,TRBV28,CASSDPVGGIETQYF,TGTGCCAGCAGTGACCCGGTGGGGGGAATAGAGACCCAGTACTTC
-,TRBJ2-1,many,TRBV5-1,CASSLAVGGQTGNNNEQFF,TGCGCCAGCAGCTTGGCCGTGGGGGGGCAGACCGGTAACAACAATGAGCAGTTCTTC
TRBD1,TRBJ2-6,-,TRBV10-3,CAITPGQGAFYAGANVLTF,TGTGCCATCACCCCTGGACAGGGGGCGTTCTACGCTGGGGCCAACGTCCTGACTTTC
-,TRBJ2-1,few,TRBV24-1,CATRGSSYNEQFF,TGTGCCACCAGAGGAAGCTCCTACAATGAGCAGTTCTTC
-,TRBJ2-3,few,TRBV2,CASSVARERAPITDTQYF,TGTGCCAGCAGTGTGGCCAGGGAAAGGGCCCCGATCACAGATACGCAGTATTTT
TRBD2,TRBJ2-5,few,TRBV28,CASKSPLAGVETQYF,TGTGCCAGCAAATCCCCCCTAGCGGGAGTCGAGACCCAGTACTTC
TRBD1,TRBJ2-2,few,TRBV6-1,CASSPDRAWSGELFF,TGTGCCAGCAGCCCGGACAGGGCATGGTCCGGGGAGCTGTTTTTT
-,TRBJ2-3,-,TRBV20-1,CSAREGVIGGTDTQYF,TGCAGTGCTAGAGAAGGAGTGATAGGGGGCACAGATACGCAGTATTTT
TRBD2,TRBJ2-1,few,TRBV15,CATSRRAQGLGNNEQFF,TGTGCCACCAGCAGAAGAGCTCAGGGACTAGGAAACAATGAGCAGTTCTTC
TRBD1,TRBJ2-5,-,TRBV13,CASSRKQGAPQETQYF,TGTGCCAGCAGCCGTAAACAGGGGGCGCCTCAAGAGACCCAGTACTTC
-,TRBJ2-1,few,TRBV21-1,CASSPGTSAHNEQFF,TGTGCCAGCAGCCCCGGGACTAGCGCGCACAATGAGCAGTTCTTC
-,TRBJ2-7,-,TRBV28,CASSPTFRTPTYEQYF,TGTGCCAGCAGTCCGACGTTTAGGACACCCACCTACGAGCAGTACTTC
-,TRBJ1-1,once,TRBV6-1,CASKVFGYSGTEAYF,TGTGCCAGCAAAGTGTTTGGGTACTCGGGCACTGAAGCTTACTTT
TRBD1,TRBJ2-5,-,TRBV15,CATSRRTGQETQYF,TGTGCCACCAGCAGACGGACAGGTCAAGAGACCCAGTACTTC
-,TRBJ2-7,many,TRBV27,CASLGSYEQYF,TGTGCCAGCTTAGGAAGTTACGAGCAGTACTTC
-,TRBJ2-5,many,TRBV7-2,CASSTRPGWGETQYF,TGTGCCAGCAGCACCAGACCTGGGTGGGGGGAGACCCAGTACTTC
-,TRBJ2-5,few,TRBV29-1,CSVVVYETQYF,TGCAGCGTTGTGGTTTATGAGACCCAGTACTTC
TRBD1,TRBJ1-1,few,TRBV5-1,CASSRDRGVEAFF,TGCGCCAGCAGCCGTGACAGGGGAGTTGAAGCTTTCTTT
TRBD1,TRBJ1-1,-,TRBV20-1,CSAPPGQGGYTEAFF,TGCAGTGCTCCCCCCGGACAGGGCGGGTACACTGAAGCTTTCTTT
-,TRBJ2-5,few,TRBV28,CASSSDEGVGQETQYF,TGTGCCAGCAGTTCCGATGAGGGCGTCGGACAAGAGACCCAGTACTTC
-,TRBJ2-7,-,TRBV6-2/TRBV6-3,CASRIMWDSSYEQYF,TGTGCCAGCAGAATTATGTGGGACTCCTCCTACGAGCAGTACTTC
-,TRBJ2-3,-,TRBV11-2,CASSFTPLSTDTQYF,TGTGCCAGCAGCTTCACTCCCCTTTCCACAGATACGCAGTATTTT
-,TRBJ2-7,few,TRBV28,CASSSRTGVLYEQYF,TGTGCCAGCAGTTCTAGGACGGGAGTTCTATACGAGCAGTACTTC
-,TRBJ2-2,-,TRBV7-9,CASILGGENTGELFF,TGTGCCAGCATTCTAGGCGGCGAGAACACCGGGGAGCTGTTTTTT
TRBD1,TRBJ2-1,many,TRBV4-1,CASSRLDMGQGNEQFF,TGCGCCAGCAGCCGCCTGGACATGGGACAGGGCAATGAGCAGTTCTTC
-,TRBJ2-7,-,TRBV28,CASSSPMGFSYEQYF,TGTGCCAGCAGTTCCCCTATGGGGTTCTCCTACGAGCAGTACTTC
TRBD2,TRBJ2-7,-,TRBV7-3,CASSLMPGLAGGSSYEQYF,TGTGCCAGCAGCTTAATGCCCGGACTAGCGGGAGGGAGCTCCTACGAGCAGTACTTC
TRBD2,TRBJ2-3,few,TRBV7-6,CASSPLGTSGIIDTQYF,TGTGCCAGCAGCCCCCTCGGGACTAGCGGGATTATAGATACGCAGTATTTT
TRBD1,TRBJ2-5,-,TRBV3-1,CASSTLTGDGETQYF,TGTGCCAGCAGCACTTTGACAGGGGACGGGGAGACCCAGTACTTC
-,TRBJ1-2,-,TRBV7-8,CASSRGQRYGYTF,TGTGCCAGCAGCCGCGGACAGCGCTATGGCTACACCTTC
-,TRBJ2-5,once,TRBV4-1,CASSRWTRETQYF,TGCGCCAGCAGCCGATGGACTCGGGAGACCCAGTACTTC